This T cell receptor beta chain was sequenced during a study of T cell clonality in common variable immunodeficiency. Study-level findings and limits: CVID subjects had higher TCRbeta clonality than healthy controls, most marked in about a third. In common variable immunodeficiency, TCR beta chains reportedly carried fewer deletions and N-nucleotide insertions.

Germline lookup yields CDR1 SGHVS and CDR2 FQNEAQ. The length of the CDR3 is 16 residues. V gave up 5 bases and J gave up 0 bases, with 15 bases separating them. Repertoires were generated with immunoSEQ multiplex PCR, while TCRdb's copy carries only in-frame clones and drops some. The sample offers approximately 50,000 clones and no singletons, the top ten holding about 2%. Concerning this clone: Its antigen is undetermined. The sequence runs out 3 residues before the end of the CDR3; the remainder is reconstructed from the germline J gene.

Both groups were predominantly of Caucasian heritage. Blood samples were heparinized, roughly 5 to 8 ml per donor. Sequencing was carried out using peripheral blood mononuclear cells. The clonotype was recovered from a person aged 18 to 70 in good health. This chain links TRBV7-8 with TRBJ2-3; D is possibly TRBD1 (5 bases). CDR3: CASSPPGAGSTDTQYF. The sequenced CDR3 bases are TGTGCCAGCAGCCCCCCCGGAGCAGGGAGCACAGATACG.